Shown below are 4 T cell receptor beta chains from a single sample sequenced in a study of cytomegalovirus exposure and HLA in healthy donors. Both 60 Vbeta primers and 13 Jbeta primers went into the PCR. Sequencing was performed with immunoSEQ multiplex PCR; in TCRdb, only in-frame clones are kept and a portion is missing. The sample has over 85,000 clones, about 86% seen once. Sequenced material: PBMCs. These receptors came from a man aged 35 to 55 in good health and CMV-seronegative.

The CDR3 region has the DNA TGTGCCAGCAGCTCGCCAGGGGCGAATAACTATGGCTACACCTTC. It encodes CASSSPGANNYGYTF. This chain connects TRBV5-4 to TRBJ1-2; D possibly corresponds to TRBD1 (6 bases). Germline CDR1 and CDR2: SGHNT and YYREEE (reference sequence). CDR3 size: 15 residues. V was clipped by 3 bases and J by 1 base, with 13 bases between them.

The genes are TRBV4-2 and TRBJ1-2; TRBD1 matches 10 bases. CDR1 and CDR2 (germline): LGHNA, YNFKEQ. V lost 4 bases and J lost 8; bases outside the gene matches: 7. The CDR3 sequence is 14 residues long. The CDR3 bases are TGTGCCAGCAGCCTGCATGGGACAGGGGAGGGCTACACCTTC. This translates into CASSLHGTGEGYTF.

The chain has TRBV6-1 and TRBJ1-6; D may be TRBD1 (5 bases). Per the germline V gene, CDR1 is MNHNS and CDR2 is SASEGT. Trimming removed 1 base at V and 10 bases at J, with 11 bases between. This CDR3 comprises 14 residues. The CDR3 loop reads CASSEGGGYSPLHF. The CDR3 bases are TGTGCCAGCAGTGAAGGGGGGGGGTACTCACCCCTCCACTTT.

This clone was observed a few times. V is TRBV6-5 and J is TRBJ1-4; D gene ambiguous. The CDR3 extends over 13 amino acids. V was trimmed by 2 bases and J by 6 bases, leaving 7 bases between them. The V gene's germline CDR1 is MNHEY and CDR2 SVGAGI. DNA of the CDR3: TGTGCCAGCAGTTACCTGGCAGATGAAAAACTGTTTTTT. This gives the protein CASSYLADEKLFF.